Following are 24 T cell receptor beta chains from one sample sequenced in a study of control samples from healthy donors and cancer patients. TCRdb's table, derived via immunoSEQ multiplex PCR, lists solely in-frame clones and lacks some. The sample holds about 170,000 clones, almost 90% seen once. The sample comprised blood. The receptors were sampled from a woman in her 30s in good health.

J is TRBJ2-5 and V is TRBV3-1 (or the pseudogene TRBV3-2), with TRBD2 as a possible D gene (5 bases). The germline V gene has CDR1 LGHDT and CDR2 YNNKEL (reference sequence). The length of the CDR3 is 15 residues. V was clipped by 4 bases and J by 4 bases, with 16 bases between them. The chain's CDR3 is CASSPGGAVGETQYF. The CDR3 coding sequence is TGTGCCAGCAGCCCCGGAGGAGCGGTGGGAGAGACCCAGTACTTC.

The chain links TRBV6-5 to TRBJ1-2; weak D call: TRBD1 (6 bases). This CDR3 is 14 amino acids long. V lost 10 bases and J 7 bases, leaving 22 bases between the germline ends. CDR1 and CDR2 (germline): MNHEY, SVGAGI. Here the CDR3 reads CATASNRDGTGYTF. CDR3 nucleotide sequence: TGTGCCACCGCCTCCAACAGGGATGGGACTGGCTACACCTTC.

V usage is TRBV10-3 and J usage is TRBJ1-3, with no clear D. CDR1 ENHRY and CDR2 SYGVKD come from the germline V gene. Trimming left V 3 bases short and J 0 bases short, with 12 bases between. CDR3 size: 16 residues. Here the CDR3 reads CAISDSRKASGNTIYF. The CDR3 nucleotides read TGTGCCATCAGTGATTCACGCAAGGCCTCTGGAAACACCATATATTTT.

The CDR3 spells CSARAGGAGLLNTEAFF. The CDR3 coding sequence is TGCAGCGCCCGAGCGGGAGGGGCCGGGTTACTGAACACTGAAGCTTTCTTT. The chain recombines TRBV29-1 with TRBJ1-1; the D gene is possibly TRBD1 (5 bases). Trimming pared 7 bases from V and 0 bases from J, leaving 24 bases between. This CDR3 spans 17 amino acids. Germline values: CDR1 SQVTM, CDR2 ANQGSEA.

J is TRBJ2-1 and V is TRBV2; TRBD2 matches at 8 bases. CDR3 length: 14 amino acids. Germline trimming cut 1 base from V and 4 bases from J; bases unmatched to any gene: 0. Per germline, CDR1 SNHLY and CDR2 FYNNEI. DNA of the CDR3: TGTGCCAGCAGTGAAGTAGCGGGATACAATGAGCAGTTCTTC. This codes for CASSEVAGYNEQFF.

CDR3 DNA sequence: TGTGCCAGCAGTTACTGGTCCGGCGACAATCAGCCCCAGCATTTT. This translates into CASSYWSGDNQPQHF. The chain links TRBV6-2 or TRBV6-3 to TRBJ1-5; D gene ambiguous. CDR1 and CDR2 from the germline V gene are MNHEY and SVGEGT. The length of the CDR3 is 15 residues. The ends were cut back, 1 base at V and 3 bases at J, with 10 bases in the middle.

This sequence joins TRBV5-1 and TRBJ2-3; D remains unclear. In germline, CDR1 is SGHRS, CDR2 YFSETQ. Trimming cost V 0 bases and J 6 bases, with 8 bases left between them. The CDR3 extends over 13 amino acids. The CDR3 loop is CASSLEYADTQYF. CDR3 bases: TGCGCCAGCAGCTTGGAGTACGCGGATACGCAGTATTTT.

V usage is TRBV6-5 and J usage is TRBJ1-6; D possibly corresponds to TRBD1 (5 bases). CDR3 length: 16 residues. Deletions cut 3 bases from V and 6 bases from J, with 15 bases between. CDR1 is MNHEY and CDR2 is SVGAGI in the germline V gene. The CDR3 bases are TGTGCCAGCAGTTATTTTTCGGGGCATCTTAATTCACCCCTCCACTTT. This encodes CASSYFSGHLNSPLHF.

This chain links TRBV27 with TRBJ1-4; the D is unclear. The germline V and J ends were trimmed by 6 bases and 10 bases, with 12 bases remaining between them. This CDR3 comprises 12 residues. CDR1 and CDR2 (germline): MNHEY, SMNVEV (reference sequence). In DNA form, the CDR3 reads TGTGCCAGCAGCACGCGCTTCGGAAAACTGTTTTTT. Its protein is CASSTRFGKLFF.

J is TRBJ1-1 and V is TRBV10-3, with D unclear. The CDR3 loop spans 14 amino acids. Germline CDR1 reads ENHRY; CDR2 reads SYGVKD. Trimming stripped 2 bases from V and 4 bases from J, with 11 bases between. The CDR3: CAISETSEVTEAFF. The CDR3 coding sequence is TGTGCCATCAGTGAGACCTCTGAGGTCACTGAAGCTTTCTTT.

The genes are TRBV5-1 and TRBJ2-1; D is possibly TRBD2 (6 bases). CDR1 and CDR2 from the germline V gene are SGHRS and YFSETQ. Deletions cut 4 bases from V and 5 bases from J, with 19 bases between. The CDR3 has 16 amino acids. For the CDR3, the DNA is TGCGCCAGCAGCCCTTCTTTCGGGAGCGGCCACAATGAGCAGTTCTTC. Translating gives CASSPSFGSGHNEQFF.

The genes are TRBV14 and TRBJ1-3; 7 positions match TRBD1. The germline gives CDR1 SGHDN, CDR2 FVKESK. V lost 4 bases, J lost 0 bases, and 6 bases stayed unmatched. The CDR3 contains 16 residues. The DNA for the CDR3 is TGTGCCAGCAGCCTCGGGACAGCTTACTCTGGAAACACCATATATTTT. Translation gives CASSLGTAYSGNTIYF.

This chain joins TRBV9 and TRBJ2-3, with D possibly being TRBD1 (6 bases). The V gene lost 3 bases and the J gene lost 0 bases, with 17 bases spanning the gap. This CDR3 has 17 amino acids. The germline gives CDR1 SGDLS, CDR2 YYNGEE. The CDR3 is CASSANQGFISTDTQYF. The CDR3 DNA sequence: TGTGCCAGCAGCGCGAACCAGGGGTTTATTAGCACAGATACGCAGTATTTT.

V usage is TRBV19 and J usage is TRBJ1-6; TRBD1 might be the D (5 bases). This CDR3 contains 13 residues. The germline V gene has CDR1 LNHDA and CDR2 SQIVND (reference sequence). Trimming took off 1 base at V and 8 bases at J, with 6 bases between the two ends. As DNA, the CDR3 is TGTGCCAGTAGTATAGGGGGGGATTCACCCCTCCACTTT. It specifies CASSIGGDSPLHF.

This chain links TRBV27 with TRBJ2-7; a weak D match, TRBD1 (5 bases). With 2 bases removed from V and 2 bases from J, the gap between germline ends came to 10 bases. CDR1 is MNHEY, CDR2 SMNVEV, per germline (reference sequence). There are 14 residues in the CDR3. The CDR3 here is CASSLGRAPYEQYF. DNA of the CDR3: TGTGCCAGCAGTTTAGGCAGGGCCCCCTACGAGCAGTACTTC.

The V and J genes are TRBV5-1 and TRBJ1-1; D is ambiguous. Germline V lookup: CDR1 SGHRS, CDR2 YFSETQ. CDR3 length: 15 residues. With 0 bases removed from V and 0 bases from J, the gap between germline ends came to 9 bases. The CDR3 DNA reads as TGCGCCAGCAGCTTGGATCCGGGCATGAACACTGAAGCTTTCTTT. Translated: CASSLDPGMNTEAFF.

The rearrangement uses TRBV28 and TRBJ1-3; D is unresolved. CDR1 MDHEN and CDR2 SYDVKM come from the germline V gene. V gave up 2 bases and J gave up 9 bases, with 5 bases separating them. This CDR3 has 11 residues. The CDR3 is CASSLMSTIYF. The CDR3 nucleotides are TGTGCCAGCAGTTTAATGAGCACCATATATTTT.

This sequence joins TRBV5-5 and TRBJ1-5; D gene unclear. CDR3 length: 16 residues. V was pared by 1 base and J by 2 bases, with 13 bases between. The V gene's germline CDR1 is SGHKS and CDR2 YYEKEE (reference sequence). The CDR3 DNA is TGTGCCAGCAGCTTGCACAACACTCGTGGCAATCAGCCCCAGCATTTT. It is translated as CASSLHNTRGNQPQHF.

The chain uses TRBV29-1 and TRBJ1-1; D uncertain. CDR1 is SQVTM and CDR2 is ANQGSEA in the germline V gene. V shed 6 bases and J shed 1 base, with 21 bases lying between them. This CDR3 spans 16 amino acids. CDR3 sequence: CSVLAGRFDGNTEAFF. The CDR3 DNA is TGCAGCGTCTTGGCAGGAAGGTTTGACGGGAACACTGAAGCTTTCTTT.

The chain links TRBV5-1 to TRBJ1-1; TRBD1 aligns across 9 bases. Per the germline V gene, CDR1 is SGHRS and CDR2 is YFSETQ. The length of the CDR3 is 16 residues. Unmatched junction bases numbered 8, after V lost 3 bases and J lost 2 bases. The DNA of the CDR3 is TGCGCCAGCAGCTGGGGGGACAGGGAACGAAACACTGAAGCTTTCTTT. This codes for CASSWGDRERNTEAFF.

On this clone: An end of the junction differs from the germline gene, which may be a read error. The chain recombines TRBV6-1 with TRBJ2-2; the match to TRBD2 covers 10 bases. The germline gives CDR1 MNHNS, CDR2 SASEGT. This CDR3 spans 15 amino acids. CDR3 residues: CASREAGGSTGELFF. In DNA, the CDR3 is TGTGCCAGCAGAGAAGCGGGAGGGAGCACCGGGGAGCTGTTTTTT.

V gene TRBV4-1 combines with J gene TRBJ2-7; the match to TRBD1 covers 7 bases. V dropped 4 bases and J dropped 4; count of bases not matched to a gene: 10. Germline V gene data show CDR1 as MGHRA and CDR2 as YSYEKL. The CDR3 covers 15 residues. The CDR3: CASSPYPKGAYEQYF. The CDR3 coding sequence is TGCGCCAGCAGCCCTTACCCCAAGGGGGCTTACGAGCAGTACTTC.

The chain joins TRBV2 to TRBJ2-7; D remains unclear. CDR1 and CDR2 from the germline V gene are SNHLY and FYNNEI. V dropped 6 bases and J dropped 3 bases, with 12 bases sitting between them. The CDR3 is made up of 13 amino acids. The CDR3 loop is CASRIPPDYEQYF. The DNA for the CDR3 is TGTGCCAGCAGGATCCCTCCCGACTACGAGCAGTACTTC. Looking up the rest from reference TRBV2 and TRBJ2-7 gives the full variable domain: EPEVTQTPSHQVTQMGQEVILRCVPISNHLYFYWYRQILGQKVEFLVSFYNNEISEKSEIFDDQFSVERPDGSNFTLKIRSTKLEDSAMYFCASRIPPDYEQYFGPGTRLTVT.

V and J are TRBV3-1 (or the pseudogene TRBV3-2) and TRBJ2-1, with D uncertain. Germline loops: CDR1 LGHDT, CDR2 YNNKEL (reference sequence). Trimming removed 5 bases at V and 0 bases at J, with 11 bases between. The CDR3 is 15 residues long. CDR3 region: CASSIDLSSYNEQFF. The CDR3 DNA follows: TGTGCCAGCAGCATTGACCTGAGCTCCTACAATGAGCAGTTCTTC.